The rows below give T cell receptor beta chains drawn from one sample of a study of radiotherapy plus CTLA-4 blockade in lung cancer. Sequencing was performed with immunoSEQ multiplex PCR; in TCRdb, only in-frame clones are kept and a portion is missing. The table includes 40,000 to 50,000 clones, 75% detected once. The specimen was peripheral blood, collected from a patient treated with radiotherapy plus ipilimumab. The receptors here all came from a human donor with non-small cell lung cancer who had stable disease on radiotherapy plus ipilimumab. CDR3s include the opening cysteine and the closing phenylalanine or tryptophan. The order of the fields is clone size, D gene, J gene, V gene, CDR3 DNA, CDR3 protein. A D gene is named only where the DNA matches it firmly. Clone size is stated in some rows and not others, as once, few, many or a class when expanded.

- | - | TRBJ2-7 | TRBV4-1 | TGCGCCAGCAGCCAAAAGGCATATCTGGGACATTACTACGAGCAGTACTTC | CASSQKAYLGHYYEQYF
- | TRBD1 | TRBJ1-1 | TRBV18 | TGTGCCAGCTCACTGGGACAGGGGCGGTTGGACACTGAAGCTTTCTTT | CASSLGQGRLDTEAFF
- | - | TRBJ1-3 | TRBV7-8 | TGTGCCAGCAGCCTCCCCGACAGGTACGGAAACACCATATATTTT | CASSLPDRYGNTIYF
once | - | TRBJ1-1 | TRBV6-5 | TGTGCCAGCAGTTACTCGAATTCAGGGTTCACTGAAGCTTTCTTT | CASSYSNSGFTEAFF
- | - | TRBJ1-1 | TRBV2 | TGTGCCAGCAGTGCGGGAAGGAACACTGAAGCTTTCTTT | CASSAGRNTEAFF
- | TRBD2 | TRBJ2-2 | TRBV7-9 | TGTGCCAGCAGCTTGCGGGGGGGCCGCACCGGGGAGCTGTTTTTT | CASSLRGGRTGELFF
few | - | TRBJ2-3 | TRBV30 | TGTGCCTGGAGTTTCCTAGCAAGGGATACGCAGTATTTT | CAWSFLARDTQYF
- | - | TRBJ1-4 | TRBV19 | TGTGCCAGTAGTTGGGACACCACAACTAATGAAAAACTGTTTTTT | CASSWDTTTNEKLFF
- | TRBD1 | TRBJ2-7 | TRBV10-1 | TGCGCCAGCCAAAGGACAGGGTACGACGAGCAGTACTTC | CASQRTGYDEQYF
- | TRBD2 | TRBJ2-7 | TRBV5-4 | TGTGCCAGCAGCCAGCGGGGGGCCAAGCAGTACTTC | CASSQRGAKQYF
- | - | TRBJ1-5 | TRBV18 | TGTGCCAGCTCACCAGGGCAGGGCAAGCAGCCCCAGCATTTT | CASSPGQGKQPQHF
once | - | TRBJ2-5 | TRBV11-3 | TGTGCCACCCGGAGGGGGGGGGAGACCCAGTACTTC | CATRRGGETQYF
- | TRBD1 | TRBJ1-2 | TRBV2 | TGTGCCAGCAACCAAAGACAGGGGGCCACGGGAGGCTACACCTTC | CASNQRQGATGGYTF
- | - | TRBJ1-2 | TRBV6-6 | TGTGCCAGCAGTTTGTCCGGGACTTATGGCTACACCTTC | CASSLSGTYGYTF
- | TRBD2 | TRBJ2-1 | TRBV18 | TGTGCCAGCTCACCACCTTCCAGCGGGGGGTCCTACAATGAGCAGTTCTTC | CASSPPSSGGSYNEQFF
- | - | TRBJ1-6 | TRBV7-9 | TGTGCCAGCAGCTTATCGGGGGGGACCCTATCACCCCTCCACTTT | CASSLSGGTLSPLHF
- | TRBD1 | TRBJ1-1 | TRBV28 | TGTGCCAGCCAATTCCCGGGGACAGCGAACACTGAAGCTTTCTTT | CASQFPGTANTEAFF
- | - | TRBJ2-1 | TRBV5-5 | TGTGCCAGCAGCTTGGCGGCAGGGCCAAGCTCCTACAATGAGCAGTTCTTC | CASSLAAGPSSYNEQFF
- | - | TRBJ1-1 | TRBV6-5 | TGTGCCAGCAGTTATGAGCCAAACACTGAAGCTTTCTTT | CASSYEPNTEAFF
- | - | TRBJ1-4 | TRBV6-1 | TGTGCCAGCAGTGGGGGGCGCAAGGGTGAAAAACTGTTTTTT | CASSGGRKGEKLFF
- | TRBD1 | TRBJ1-1 | TRBV30 | TGTGCCTGGTCGGACAGGGGGCTGGTTGACACTGAAGCTTTCTTT | CAWSDRGLVDTEAFF
- | - | TRBJ1-2 | TRBV6-1 | TGTGCCAGCACCCGACGAGGGGGGGCGAGTGGCTACACCTTC | CASTRRGGASGYTF
- | TRBD1 | TRBJ1-6 | TRBV6-6 | TGTGCCAGCAGCCGACAGGGGGGTAGTTCACCCCTCCACTTT | CASSRQGGSSPLHF
medium-sized | - | TRBJ1-5 | TRBV27 | TGTGCCAGCAGTGTACAGGGTTATCAGCCCCAGCATTTT | CASSVQGYQPQHF
- | TRBD2 | TRBJ2-3 | TRBV2 | TGTGCCAGCAAGTTGCGGGGGGGGCGCACAGATACGCAGTATTTT | CASKLRGGRTDTQYF
few | - | TRBJ2-1 | TRBV2 | TGTGCCAGCAGTCTCACAGGGTACAATGAGCAGTTCTTC | CASSLTGYNEQFF
- | - | TRBJ1-2 | TRBV29-1 | TGCAGCATACGGGACATTAGCTACTATGGCTACACCTTC | CSIRDISYYGYTF
- | - | TRBJ2-7 | TRBV10-2 | TGCGCCAGCAGTGAGAGTGGGACATCCATTTCCAGGTACTTC | CASSESGTSISRYF
- | TRBD2 | TRBJ2-5 | TRBV29-1 | TGCAGCGTTGAAAGCGGGGGGGCCAAGTTCTCGGTTGAGACCCAGTACTTC | CSVESGGAKFSVETQYF
- | TRBD1 | TRBJ1-1 | TRBV2 | TGTGCCAGCAGTCTACAGGGGACTCTCTTTGAAGCTTTCTTT | CASSLQGTLFEAFF
- | TRBD2 | TRBJ2-2 | TRBV30 | TGTGCCTGGAGCCTTCGCGGGGGGCTTAGCGGGGAGCTGTTTTTT | CAWSLRGGLSGELFF
- | TRBD1 | TRBJ2-1 | TRBV7-2 | TGTGCCAGCAGCCGGGGACAGAAGTACAATGAGCAGTTCTTC | CASSRGQKYNEQFF
- | - | TRBJ1-1 | TRBV5-5 | TGTGCCAGCAGCTTGGCAGGCAGGGAAGCTTTCTTT | CASSLAGREAFF